Presented here are 25 T cell receptor beta chains from one specimen sequenced in a study of molecular identifiers for immune sequencing clone quantification. TCRdb re-derived calls from the PCR reads in MiXCR, one entry per CDR3 protein. The sample contains some 66,000 distinct CDR3 sequences, 15% to 20% of which appear only once. Input material: naive CD8+ T cells from blood, with Jurkat cell RNA spiked in. Subset denoted: FACS-sorted CD8+CD4-CCR7+CD45RA+ naive T cells. The source is a human donor in good health. Some libraries in this study had Jurkat cell RNA spiked in.

A note on this clonotype: At one end, the junction sequence differs from germline, possibly due to a read error. The chain joins TRBV9 to TRBJ2-4; TRBD2 agrees at 9 bases. Germline assignment: CDR1 SGDLS and CDR2 YYNGEE. This CDR3 comprises 15 residues. The CDR3 region has the DNA TGTGCCAGCAGCGTAGCGGGACTAGCCAAAAACATTCAGCACTTC. Translating it yields CASSVAGLAKNIQHF.

This clonotype occurred many times. This chain connects TRBV10-3 to TRBJ2-3; no definite D call. Germline assignment: CDR1 ENHRY and CDR2 SYGVKD. V was shortened by 2 bases and J by 2 bases, with 8 bases between the two germline ends. This CDR3 has 14 residues. The CDR3, as DNA: TGTGCCATCAGTGAGCCCCCGCCCACAGATACGCAGTATTTT. Translating gives CAISEPPPTDTQYF.

Concerning this clonotype itself: A much larger clone sits a single nucleotide away, making a read error possible. The V call is TRBV27, the J call TRBJ1-1; maybe TRBD1 (5 bases). CDR3 length equals 12 residues. Germline assignment: CDR1 MNHEY and CDR2 SMNVEV (reference sequence). In nucleotides, the CDR3 is TGTGCCAGCAGATCAGGGAACGCTGAAGCTTTCTTT. The encoded protein is CASRSGNAEAFF.

This clonotype has ten or more counts. This chain links TRBV20-1 with TRBJ2-3, with 8 bases identical to TRBD2. Losses at the gene ends were 1 base for V and 7 bases for J; bases not matched to a gene: 19. The germline V gene has CDR1 DFQATT and CDR2 SNEGSKA (reference sequence). This CDR3 contains 18 residues. The CDR3 DNA reads as TGCAGTGCTAGAGTGCGGGAGGTCGCTTCTATCCCGGGTTATACGCAGTATTTT. Translation gives CSARVREVASIPGYTQYF.

This clonotype was found a few times. A much bigger clone sits one base away, suggesting this may be a read error. The chain uses TRBV27 and TRBJ2-7; the D is unclear. Germline loops: CDR1 MNHEY, CDR2 SMNVEV (reference sequence). The germline V and J ends were trimmed by 0 bases and 6 bases, with 9 bases remaining between them. The CDR3 covers 13 residues. In DNA form, the CDR3 reads TGTGCCAGCAGTTTATCTCCTCCTTCCGAGCAGTACTTC. This translates into CASSLSPPSEQYF.

This clonotype was recorded a few times. This chain uses TRBV30 with TRBJ2-1; the D call may be TRBD1 or TRBD2 (6 bases each). Germline V gene lookup returns CDR1 GTSNPN and CDR2 SVGIG (reference sequence). The CDR3 spans 15 residues. The V and J ends lost 6 bases and 2 bases respectively, with 17 bases between them. DNA for the CDR3: TGTGCCTGCCGAGGGGGGCGGGGAGCCTACAATGAGCAGTTCTTC. Encoded protein: CACRGGRGAYNEQFF.

This clonotype was seen repeatedly, ten times or more. The CDR3 loop reads CASSQGLAGGFPSSSYEQYF. The CDR3, as DNA: TGCGCCAGCAGCCAAGGATTAGCGGGAGGATTTCCCTCTAGCTCCTACGAGCAGTACTTC. The chain combines TRBV4-1 with TRBJ2-7; 10 nucleotides match TRBD2. This CDR3 spans 20 amino acids. The V segment lost 1 base and the J segment 0 bases; nucleotides outside the gene matches: 15. The germline V gene encodes CDR1 MGHRA and CDR2 YSYEKL.

Notes on this clonotype: This may be a read error: a much more frequent sequence differs by one nucleotide. V is TRBV3-1 and J is TRBJ2-7, with 9 bases aligning to TRBD1. This CDR3 comprises 15 residues. Germline V CDR1 and CDR2: LGHDT, YNNKEL (reference sequence). CDR3 region: CAGSPEGQGSYEQYF. The CDR3 nucleotides read TGTGCCGGCAGCCCAGAGGGACAGGGCAGTTACGAGCAGTACTTC.

The V call is TRBV7-6, the J call TRBJ2-1, with 8 bases lining up with TRBD2. V shed 3 bases and J 9 bases; nucleotides not matched to a gene: 7. CDR1 is SGHVS, CDR2 FNYEAQ, per germline. The CDR3 contains 14 residues. Here the CDR3 DNA reads TGTGCCAGCAGCTTCTCGCGGGAGGTCTCTGAGCAGTTCTTC. Translated, it gives CASSFSREVSEQFF.

There are many counts of this clonotype. The chain joins TRBV28 to TRBJ1-5, with D hard to call. The CDR3 is made up of 14 amino acids. Trimming took off 5 bases at V and 3 bases at J, with 11 bases between the two ends. The germline CDR1 and CDR2 sequences are MDHEN and SYDVKM. DNA of the CDR3: TGTGCCAGCAGTCTAAGGGTTTCCAATCAGCCCCAGCATTTT. It specifies CASSLRVSNQPQHF.

This clonotype occurred many times. The chain joins TRBV6-5 to TRBJ2-3; 7 positions match TRBD1. The trim removed 2 bases at V and 6 bases at J, leaving 8 bases unmatched. The CDR3 runs 15 residues. CDR1 MNHEY and CDR2 SVGAGI come from the germline V gene. The CDR3 region is CASSYTLTGFDTQYF. In DNA, the CDR3 is TGTGCCAGCAGTTACACCCTGACAGGGTTCGATACGCAGTATTTT.

This clonotype has a handful of counts. The CDR3 sequence: CASNSNLGLSPYEQYF. Here the CDR3 DNA reads TGTGCCAGCAATTCAAACTTGGGACTGAGCCCCTACGAGCAGTACTTC. V is TRBV6-2 or TRBV6-3 and J is TRBJ2-7, with D possibly TRBD2 on 6 matching bases. This CDR3 region has 16 residues. With 7 bases removed from V and 2 bases from J, the gap between germline ends came to 21 bases. Germline values: CDR1 MNHEY, CDR2 SVGEGT.

This clonotype was observed at least ten times. This chain links TRBV20-1 with TRBJ1-5; D call uncertain. From germline, CDR1 is DFQATT and CDR2 SNEGSKA (reference sequence). V shed 1 base and J shed 5 bases, with 12 bases lying between them. The CDR3 has 14 amino acids. This CDR3 is CSARVPHLDQPQHF. Here the CDR3 DNA reads TGCAGTGCTAGAGTGCCACACCTCGATCAGCCCCAGCATTTT.

Ten or more counts support this clonotype. The V and J genes are TRBV27 and TRBJ2-3, with D tentatively TRBD2 (5 bases). The CDR3 totals 14 residues. Germline V gene lookup returns CDR1 MNHEY and CDR2 SMNVEV (reference sequence). V was trimmed by 2 bases and J by 4 bases, leaving 10 bases between them. The CDR3, as DNA: TGTGCCAGCAGTTTACTTAGCGTGGCAGATACGCAGTATTTT. This codes for CASSLLSVADTQYF.

This clonotype showed up just a few times. The CDR3 carries no conserved terminal phenylalanine or tryptophan, so it likely arises from a read error. CDR3 sequence: CASSTGAGSYEQYS. DNA of the CDR3: TGTGCCAGCAGCACAGGGGCCGGCTCCTACGAGCAGTACTCC. V is TRBV2 and J is TRBJ2-7; 7 bases are shared with TRBD1. The germline V gene encodes CDR1 SNHLY and CDR2 FYNNEI. The CDR3 sequence is 14 residues long. V shed 6 bases, J shed 0 bases, and the junction held 5 bases outside the gene matches.

The chain uses TRBV9 and TRBJ1-2, with 8 bases aligning to TRBD1. The CDR3 is 14 residues long. Germline loops: CDR1 SGDLS, CDR2 YYNGEE. J gave up 5 bases and V 5 bases, and 8 bases lay outside the gene matches. The CDR3 coding sequence is TGTGCCAGCAGAGGGACAGGCCCGACGTATGGCTACACCTTC. Translation gives CASRGTGPTYGYTF.

Points on this clonotype: Given a much more abundant clone one base away, this may be a read error. The chain is built from TRBV4-1 and TRBJ2-1; 14 nucleotides match TRBD2. This CDR3 region has 17 residues. Germline V CDR1 and CDR2: MGHRA, YSYEKL. CDR3 nucleotide sequence: TGCGCCAGCAGCCAGGGACTAGCGGGAGTAGTTCTTAATGAGCAGCTCTTC. This encodes CASSQGLAGVVLNEQLF.

The rearrangement joins TRBV7-9 to TRBJ2-1; possibly TRBD2 for D (5 bases). In germline, CDR1 is SEHNR, CDR2 FQNEAQ (reference sequence). This CDR3 has 14 amino acids. V lost 5 bases and J lost 4, with 12 bases in between. CDR3 residues: CASSLEGTYNEQFF. The CDR3 DNA is TGTGCCAGCAGCCTCGAGGGTACATACAATGAGCAGTTCTTC.

The table lists this clonotype with many counts. The V gene is TRBV29-1, the J gene TRBJ2-3, with D possibly being TRBD1 (6 bases). V lost 4 bases to trimming and J lost 1 base, with 9 bases between them. Germline V gives CDR1 SQVTM, CDR2 ANQGSEA. The length of the CDR3 is 13 residues. CDR3: CSVGGRGTDTQYF. In DNA, the CDR3 is TGCAGCGTTGGGGGGCGCGGCACAGATACGCAGTATTTT.

The J gene is TRBJ2-7, the V gene TRBV7-9; the D gene is possibly TRBD2 (6 bases). Germline lookup yields CDR1 SEHNR and CDR2 FQNEAQ (reference sequence). The V and J ends lost 5 bases and 0 bases respectively, with 14 bases between them. The CDR3 consists of 15 residues. CDR3 sequence: CASSRGAGSSYEQYF. The DNA for the CDR3 is TGTGCCAGCAGCCGAGGGGCGGGGAGCTCCTACGAGCAGTACTTC.

This clonotype came up many times. J is TRBJ2-7 and V is TRBV3-1, with 8 bases lining up with TRBD2. The CDR3 sequence is 14 residues long. Trimming cost V 4 bases and J 6 bases; bases outside gene matches: 8. Germline loops: CDR1 LGHDT, CDR2 YNNKEL (reference sequence). The CDR3 nucleotides are TGTGCCAGCAGCCCGGGACTAGTTCAGGCCGAGCAGTACTTC. It yields the protein CASSPGLVQAEQYF.

This clonotype has at least ten counts. The chain couples TRBV10-3 to TRBJ1-1; D not certain. V lost 11 bases to trimming and J lost 1 base, with 11 bases between them. The CDR3 covers 12 residues. The germline CDR1 and CDR2 sequences are ENHRY and SYGVKD. The CDR3: CAPPVANTEAFF. The CDR3, as DNA: TGTGCCCCGCCCGTTGCGAACACTGAAGCTTTCTTT.

In this sample, this clonotype turned up many times. The chain employs TRBV30 and TRBJ1-2; the match to TRBD1 covers 10 bases. The CDR3 has 14 amino acids. Looked up from germline, CDR1 is GTSNPN and CDR2 is SVGIG (reference sequence). V lost 3 bases to trimming and J lost 8 bases; unmatched junction nucleotides: 9. The CDR3 region has the DNA TGTGCCTGGAGCCCGGGACAGGGGTCTCAAGGCTACACCTTC. Protein sequence: CAWSPGQGSQGYTF.

In its sample, this clonotype was seen many times. The rearrangement uses TRBV27 and TRBJ2-7; TRBD2 might be the D (6 bases). The CDR3 covers 12 residues. The germline V and J ends were trimmed by 5 bases and 5 bases, with 10 bases remaining between them. Looked up from germline, CDR1 is MNHEY and CDR2 is SMNVEV (reference sequence). The CDR3 protein is CASSGPGDEQYF. CDR3 sequence (DNA): TGTGCCAGCAGTGGCCCGGGAGACGAGCAGTACTTC.

This clonotype was counted a few times. A clone one base away is much larger, so this may be a read error. The rearrangement links TRBV18 to TRBJ2-3, with D perhaps TRBD2 (6 bases). Germline CDR1 KGHSH, CDR2 LQKENI. The V and J ends lost 2 bases and 1 base respectively, with 13 bases between them. This CDR3 region has 16 residues. The CDR3 DNA is TGTGCCAGCTCACCAACCCGGGAGATGGGCACAGATACGCAGTATTTT. This sequence encodes CASSPTREMGTDTQYF.